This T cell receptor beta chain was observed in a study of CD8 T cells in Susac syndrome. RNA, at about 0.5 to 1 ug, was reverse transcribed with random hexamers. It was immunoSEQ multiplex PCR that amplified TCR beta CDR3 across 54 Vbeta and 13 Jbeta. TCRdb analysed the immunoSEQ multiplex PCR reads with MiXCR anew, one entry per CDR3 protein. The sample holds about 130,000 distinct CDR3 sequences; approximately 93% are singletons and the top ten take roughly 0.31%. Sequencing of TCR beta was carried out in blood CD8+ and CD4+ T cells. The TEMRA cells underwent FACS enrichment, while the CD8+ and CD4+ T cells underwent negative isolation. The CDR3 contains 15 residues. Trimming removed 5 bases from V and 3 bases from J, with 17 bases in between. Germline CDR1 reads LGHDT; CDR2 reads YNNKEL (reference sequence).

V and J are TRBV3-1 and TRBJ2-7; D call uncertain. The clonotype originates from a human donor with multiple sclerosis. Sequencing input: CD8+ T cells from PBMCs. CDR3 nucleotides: TGTGCCAGCAGCGGAAAGAGGCATCAGCTCTACGAGCAGTACTTC. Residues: CASSGKRHQLYEQYF.